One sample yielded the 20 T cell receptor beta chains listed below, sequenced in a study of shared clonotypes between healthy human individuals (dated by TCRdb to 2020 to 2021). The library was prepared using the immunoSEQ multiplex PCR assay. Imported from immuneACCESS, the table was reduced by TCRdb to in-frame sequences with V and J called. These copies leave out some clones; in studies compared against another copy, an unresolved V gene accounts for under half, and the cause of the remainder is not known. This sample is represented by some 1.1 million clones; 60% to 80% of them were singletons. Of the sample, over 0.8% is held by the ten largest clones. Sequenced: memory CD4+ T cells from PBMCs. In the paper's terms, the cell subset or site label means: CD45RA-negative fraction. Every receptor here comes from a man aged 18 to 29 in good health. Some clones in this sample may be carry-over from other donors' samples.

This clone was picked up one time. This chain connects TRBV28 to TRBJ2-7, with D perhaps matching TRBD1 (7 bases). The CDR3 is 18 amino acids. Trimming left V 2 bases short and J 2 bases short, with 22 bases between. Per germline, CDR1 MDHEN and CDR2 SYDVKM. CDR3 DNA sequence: TGTGCCAGCAGTTTACCCATTTATAAGGACAGGACTACCTACGAGCAGTACTTC. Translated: CASSLPIYKDRTTYEQYF.

The CDR3 DNA reads as TGTGCCAGTGGACAGGCCAATCAGCCCCAGCATTTT. It specifies CASGQANQPQHF. The chain links TRBV28 to TRBJ1-5; TRBD1 aligns across 7 bases. Germline V gene data show CDR1 as MDHEN and CDR2 as SYDVKM. The CDR3 loop spans 12 amino acids. The J segment lost 3 bases and the V segment lost 9 bases, leaving 2 bases of the junction unmatched. Based on the CDR3 plus reference TRBV28 and TRBJ1-5, the full variable domain is DVKVTQSSRYLVKRTGEKVFLECVQDMDHENMFWYRQDPGLGLRLIYFSYDVKMKEKGDIPEGYSVSREKKERFSLILESASTNQTSMYLCASGQANQPQHFGDGTRLSIL.

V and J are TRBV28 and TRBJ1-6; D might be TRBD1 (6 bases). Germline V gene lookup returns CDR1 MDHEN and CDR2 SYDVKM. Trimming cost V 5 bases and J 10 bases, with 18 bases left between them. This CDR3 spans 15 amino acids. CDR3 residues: CASSQYGWGRSPLHF. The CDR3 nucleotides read TGTGCCAGCAGTCAATATGGTTGGGGGCGATCACCCCTCCACTTT.

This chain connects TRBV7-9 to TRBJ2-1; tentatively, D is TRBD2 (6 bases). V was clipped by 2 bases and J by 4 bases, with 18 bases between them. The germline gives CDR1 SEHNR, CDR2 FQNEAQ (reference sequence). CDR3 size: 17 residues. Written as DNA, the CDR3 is TGTGCCAGCAGCTTAACCGTAGCGCGGGACCTTTACAATGAGCAGTTCTTC. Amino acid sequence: CASSLTVARDLYNEQFF.

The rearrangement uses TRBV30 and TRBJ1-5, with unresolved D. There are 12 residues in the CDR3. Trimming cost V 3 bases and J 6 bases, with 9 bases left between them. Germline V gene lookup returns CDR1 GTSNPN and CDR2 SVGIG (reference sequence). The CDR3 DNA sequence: TGTGCCTGGAGCCGGCTCGGTCAGCCCCAGCATTTT. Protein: CAWSRLGQPQHF.

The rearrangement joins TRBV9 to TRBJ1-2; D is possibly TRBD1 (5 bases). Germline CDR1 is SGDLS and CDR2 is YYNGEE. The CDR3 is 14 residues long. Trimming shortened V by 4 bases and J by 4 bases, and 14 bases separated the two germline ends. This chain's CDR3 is CASSPLDMTYGYTF. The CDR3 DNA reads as TGTGCCAGCAGCCCGCTGGACATGACCTATGGCTACACCTTC.

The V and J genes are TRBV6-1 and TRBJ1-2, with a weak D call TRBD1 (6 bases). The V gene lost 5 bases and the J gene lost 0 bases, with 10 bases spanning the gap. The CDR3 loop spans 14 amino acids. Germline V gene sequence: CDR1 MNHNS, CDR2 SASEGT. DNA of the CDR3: TGTGCCAGCAGTTCTTGGGGGCCTAACTATGGCTACACCTTC. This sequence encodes CASSSWGPNYGYTF.

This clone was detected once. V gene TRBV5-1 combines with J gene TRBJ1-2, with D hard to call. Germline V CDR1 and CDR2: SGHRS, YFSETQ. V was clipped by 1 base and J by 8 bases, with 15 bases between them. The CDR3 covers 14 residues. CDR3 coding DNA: TGCGCCAGCAGCTTGAGTGCGGGGTCCCCCGGCTACACCTTC. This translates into CASSLSAGSPGYTF.

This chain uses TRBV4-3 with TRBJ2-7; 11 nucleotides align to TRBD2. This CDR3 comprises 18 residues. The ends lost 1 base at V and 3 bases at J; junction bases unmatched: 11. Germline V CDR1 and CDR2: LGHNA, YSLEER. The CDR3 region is CASSQAASGRPSDYEQYF. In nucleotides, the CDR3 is TGCGCCAGCAGCCAAGCGGCTAGCGGGAGGCCCTCAGACTACGAGCAGTACTTC.

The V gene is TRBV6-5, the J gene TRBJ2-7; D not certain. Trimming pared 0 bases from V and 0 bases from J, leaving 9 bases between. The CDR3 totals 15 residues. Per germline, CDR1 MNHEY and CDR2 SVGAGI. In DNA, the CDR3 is TGTGCCAGCAGTTACTCCGGTCCTTACTCCTACGAGCAGTACTTC. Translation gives CASSYSGPYSYEQYF.

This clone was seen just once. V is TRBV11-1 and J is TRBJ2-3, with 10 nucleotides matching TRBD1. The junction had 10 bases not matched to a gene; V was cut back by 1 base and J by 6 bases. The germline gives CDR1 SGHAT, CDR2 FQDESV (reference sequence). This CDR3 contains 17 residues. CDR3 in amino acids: CASSLGPTGGAMDTQYF. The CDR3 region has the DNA TGTGCCAGCAGCTTAGGCCCGACAGGGGGCGCGATGGATACGCAGTATTTT.

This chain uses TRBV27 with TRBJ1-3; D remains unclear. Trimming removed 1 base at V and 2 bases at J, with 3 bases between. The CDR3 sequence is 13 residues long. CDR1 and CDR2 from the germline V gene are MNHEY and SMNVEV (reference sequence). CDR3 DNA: TGTGCCAGCAGTTTATGGGCTGGAAACACCATATATTTT. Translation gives CASSLWAGNTIYF.

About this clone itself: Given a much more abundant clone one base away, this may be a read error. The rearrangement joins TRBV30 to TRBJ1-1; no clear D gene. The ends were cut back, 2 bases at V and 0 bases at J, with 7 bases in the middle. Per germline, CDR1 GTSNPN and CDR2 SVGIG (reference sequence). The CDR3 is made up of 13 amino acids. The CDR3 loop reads CAWSSDLNTEAFF. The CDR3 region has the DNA TGTGCCTGGAGTAGCGACTTGAACACTGAAGCTTTCTTT.

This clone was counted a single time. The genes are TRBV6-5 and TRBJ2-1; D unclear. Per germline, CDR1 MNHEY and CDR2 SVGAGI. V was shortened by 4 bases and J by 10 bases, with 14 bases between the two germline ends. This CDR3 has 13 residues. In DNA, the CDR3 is TGTGCCAGCAGTTCGGGCCTCTCGATAGAGCAGTTCTTC. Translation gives CASSSGLSIEQFF.

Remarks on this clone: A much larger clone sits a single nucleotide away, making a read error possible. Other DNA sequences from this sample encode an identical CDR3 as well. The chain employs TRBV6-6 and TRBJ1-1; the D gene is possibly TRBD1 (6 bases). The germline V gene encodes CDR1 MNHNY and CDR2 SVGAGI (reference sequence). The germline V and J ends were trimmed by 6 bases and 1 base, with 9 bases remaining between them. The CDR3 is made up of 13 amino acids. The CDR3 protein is CASSPQGNTEAFF. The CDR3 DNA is TGTGCCAGCAGCCCACAGGGGAACACTGAAGCTTTCTTT.

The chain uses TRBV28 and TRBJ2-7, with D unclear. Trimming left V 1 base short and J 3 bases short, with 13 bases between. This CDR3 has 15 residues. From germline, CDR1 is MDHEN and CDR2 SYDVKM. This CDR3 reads CASSLSTLSRYEQYF. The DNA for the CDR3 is TGTGCCAGCAGTTTATCGACACTCTCTCGCTACGAGCAGTACTTC.

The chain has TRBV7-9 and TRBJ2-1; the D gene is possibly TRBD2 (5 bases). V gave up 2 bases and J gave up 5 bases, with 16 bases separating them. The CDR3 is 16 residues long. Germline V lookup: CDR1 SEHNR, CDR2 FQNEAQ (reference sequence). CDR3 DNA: TGTGCCAGCAGCTTAAGCCCACAGCGGAGCCACAATGAGCAGTTCTTC. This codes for CASSLSPQRSHNEQFF.

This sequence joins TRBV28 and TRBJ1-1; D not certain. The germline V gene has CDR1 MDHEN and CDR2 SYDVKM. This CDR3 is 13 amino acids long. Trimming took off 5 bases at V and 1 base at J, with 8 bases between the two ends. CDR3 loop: CASSKQRNTEAFF. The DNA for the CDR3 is TGTGCCAGCAGTAAACAGAGGAACACTGAAGCTTTCTTT.

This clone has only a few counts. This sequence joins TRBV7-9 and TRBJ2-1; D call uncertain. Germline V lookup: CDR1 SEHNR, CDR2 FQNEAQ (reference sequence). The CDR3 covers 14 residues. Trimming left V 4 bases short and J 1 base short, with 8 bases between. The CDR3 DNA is TGTGCCAGCAGCTCCCCGGTATCCTACAATGAGCAGTTCTTC. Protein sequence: CASSSPVSYNEQFF.

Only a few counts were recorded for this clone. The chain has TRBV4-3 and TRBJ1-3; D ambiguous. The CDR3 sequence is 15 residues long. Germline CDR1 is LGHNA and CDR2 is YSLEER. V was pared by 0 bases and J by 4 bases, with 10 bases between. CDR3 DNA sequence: TGCGCCAGCAGCCAAGAGGTGGGATCAGGAAACACCATATATTTT. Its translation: CASSQEVGSGNTIYF.